The rows below give T cell receptor beta chains drawn from one sample of a study of T-cell memory formation after mild COVID-19. TCRdb fed the 5' RACE reads into MiXCR, producing one record per CDR3 protein. Among about 440,000 distinct CDR3 sequences listed, roughly 20% were seen once. The sequenced sample was PBMCs or a T cell subset sorted from them (not recorded which). These TCRs come from an adult woman who had mild COVID-19 (a few samples of this study predate the infection). Cell type and time point are not known. The CDR3 runs from the conserved cysteine through the conserved F or W. Expanded clones get a size class; other rows say once, few or many, or leave the size out.

cdr3_aa	clone_size	v_call	j_call
CASRVDSYGYTF	.	TRBV5-6	TRBJ1-2
CASSPERQGTEAFF	.	TRBV4-3	TRBJ1-1
CASSQDFPGQGVFTGANVLTF	once	TRBV3-1	TRBJ2-6
CASSPRQNSYEQYF	few	TRBV18	TRBJ2-7
CASSFGGGAGGSYEQYF	.	TRBV28	TRBJ2-7
CATSDPGQYNEQFF	few	TRBV24-1	TRBJ2-1
CASSFLPGQTPYNEQFF	few	TRBV12-3/TRBV12-4	TRBJ2-1
CASRTGAYGYTF	few	TRBV12-3/TRBV12-4	TRBJ1-2
CSARVGGLIYGYTF	.	TRBV20-1	TRBJ1-2
CSVGTSGGARETQYF	.	TRBV29-1	TRBJ2-5
CSAGQSYEQYF	.	TRBV29-1	TRBJ2-7
CASDRGNYNEQFF	.	TRBV25-1	TRBJ2-1
CSASRRADTQYF	.	TRBV20-1	TRBJ2-3
CASSLGTGLSNQPQHF	.	TRBV7-2	TRBJ1-5
CASSHPYTGTVYNEQFF	.	TRBV4-1	TRBJ2-1
CASSRVSFYEQYF	.	TRBV3-1	TRBJ2-7
CASSEVREGSNEQFF	.	TRBV2	TRBJ2-1
CASSPIAGARLEYNEQFF	.	TRBV7-2	TRBJ2-1
CASRSDSFRETQYF	.	TRBV2	TRBJ2-5
CASSRLRQGFEEQYF	few	TRBV5-1	TRBJ2-7
CSARDSLRTGTAAQPDYTF	.	TRBV20-1	TRBJ1-2
CASSQEGTSGIYEQYF	few	TRBV4-2	TRBJ2-7
CASSLHRLAGGPYQETQYF	few	TRBV27	TRBJ2-5
CAIGQDRETQYF	few	TRBV10-3	TRBJ2-5
CSAVGLGASYEQYF	.	TRBV20-1	TRBJ2-7
CAISGTTSWSTDTQYF	.	TRBV10-3	TRBJ2-3
CASSGAGLSYEQYF	few	TRBV9	TRBJ2-7
CASSLLGLAGESFADTQYF	many	TRBV27	TRBJ2-3
CASGWARDSYEQYF	.	TRBV7-2	TRBJ2-7
CASSEDRLAKNIQYF	many	TRBV2	TRBJ2-4
CASSLDDGKLFF	few	TRBV12-3/TRBV12-4	TRBJ1-4
CASSLTRDRAQTGELFF	.	TRBV7-3	TRBJ2-2
CASSLGRHQDIQYF	.	TRBV5-1	TRBJ2-4
CASRGPDTQYF	few	TRBV5-1	TRBJ2-3
CASSHDPSGRAGNEQFF	.	TRBV4-1	TRBJ2-1
CASSQTSGGAREQFF	few	TRBV5-1	TRBJ2-1
CASSLLTGPQETQYF	.	TRBV7-2	TRBJ2-5
CASSQDKVWETQYF	few	TRBV4-1	TRBJ2-5
CAGALYWDTEAFF	.	TRBV30	TRBJ1-1
CSARPSGLAGKETQYF	many	TRBV20-1	TRBJ2-5
CASSSGTGSNNEQFF	few	TRBV7-9	TRBJ2-1
CATSRVRGAGQTEAFF	few	TRBV15	TRBJ1-1